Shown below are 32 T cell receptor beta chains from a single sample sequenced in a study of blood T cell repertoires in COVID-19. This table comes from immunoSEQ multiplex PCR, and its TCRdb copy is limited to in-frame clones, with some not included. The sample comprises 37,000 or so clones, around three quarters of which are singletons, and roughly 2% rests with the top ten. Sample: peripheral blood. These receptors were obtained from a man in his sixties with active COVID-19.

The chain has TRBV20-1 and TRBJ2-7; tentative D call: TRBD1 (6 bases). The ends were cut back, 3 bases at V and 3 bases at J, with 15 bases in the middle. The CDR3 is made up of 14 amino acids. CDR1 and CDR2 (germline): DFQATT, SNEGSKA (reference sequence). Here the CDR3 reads CSASRQGMNYEQYF. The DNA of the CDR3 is TGCAGTGCTAGTAGGCAGGGGATGAACTACGAGCAGTACTTC.

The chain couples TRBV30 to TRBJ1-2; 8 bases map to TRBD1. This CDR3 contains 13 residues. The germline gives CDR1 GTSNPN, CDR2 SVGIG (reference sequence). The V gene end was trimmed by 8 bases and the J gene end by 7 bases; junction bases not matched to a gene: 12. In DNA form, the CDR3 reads TGTGCCAAAAGGACAGGGTGGGTGCGTGGCTACACCTTC. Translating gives CAKRTGWVRGYTF.

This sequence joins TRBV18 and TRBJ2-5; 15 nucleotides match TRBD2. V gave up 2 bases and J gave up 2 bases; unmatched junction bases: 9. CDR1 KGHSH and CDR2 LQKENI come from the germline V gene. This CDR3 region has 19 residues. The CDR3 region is CASSPRGLAGGLLQETQYF. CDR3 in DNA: TGTGCCAGCTCACCAAGGGGACTAGCGGGGGGCCTGCTACAAGAGACCCAGTACTTC.

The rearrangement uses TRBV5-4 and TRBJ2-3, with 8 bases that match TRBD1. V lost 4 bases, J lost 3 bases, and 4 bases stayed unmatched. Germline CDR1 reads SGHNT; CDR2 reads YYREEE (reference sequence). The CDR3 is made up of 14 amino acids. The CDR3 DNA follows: TGTGCCAGCAGCCCTAGACAGGGGACAGATACGCAGTATTTT. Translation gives CASSPRQGTDTQYF.

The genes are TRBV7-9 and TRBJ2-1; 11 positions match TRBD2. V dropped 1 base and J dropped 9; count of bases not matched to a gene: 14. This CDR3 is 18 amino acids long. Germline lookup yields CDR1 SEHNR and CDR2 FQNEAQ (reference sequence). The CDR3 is CASSLDGRGSGRAREQFF. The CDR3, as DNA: TGTGCCAGCAGCTTAGACGGCCGGGGTAGCGGGAGGGCCCGTGAGCAGTTCTTC.

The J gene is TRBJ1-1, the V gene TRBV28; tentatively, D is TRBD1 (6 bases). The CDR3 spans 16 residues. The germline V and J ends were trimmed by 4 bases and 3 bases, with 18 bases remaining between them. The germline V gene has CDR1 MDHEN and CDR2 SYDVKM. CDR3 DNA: TGTGCCAGCAGTTCCGGGGGTGCGGGGGCAGACACTGAAGCTTTCTTT. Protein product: CASSSGGAGADTEAFF.

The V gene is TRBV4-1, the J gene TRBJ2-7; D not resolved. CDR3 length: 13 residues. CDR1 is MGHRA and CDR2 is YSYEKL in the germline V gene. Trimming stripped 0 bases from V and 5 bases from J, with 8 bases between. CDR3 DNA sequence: TGCGCCAGCAGCCAAGAACGAGGCCACGAGCAGTACTTC. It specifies CASSQERGHEQYF.

CDR3: CASSLGGQGPAFF. CDR3 nucleotide sequence: TGCGCCAGCAGCTTAGGCGGACAGGGCCCAGCTTTCTTT. The chain uses TRBV5-1 and TRBJ1-1; 8 positions agree with TRBD1. CDR1 is SGHRS, CDR2 YFSETQ, per germline. The J segment lost 10 bases and the V segment lost 2 bases, leaving 7 bases of the junction unmatched. The CDR3 totals 13 residues. The full variable domain, in which reference TRBV5-1 and TRBJ1-1 provide the parts outside the CDR3, is KAGVTQTPRYLIKTRGQQVTLSCSPISGHRSVSWYQQTPGQGLQFLFEYFSETQRNKGNFPGRFSGRQFSNSRSEMNVSTLELGDSALYLCASSLGGQGPAFFGQGTRLTVV.

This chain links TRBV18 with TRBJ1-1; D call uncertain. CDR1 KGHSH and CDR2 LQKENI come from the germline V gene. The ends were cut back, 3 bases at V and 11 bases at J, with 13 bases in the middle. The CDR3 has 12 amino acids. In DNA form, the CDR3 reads TGTGCCAGCTCACCGTTGGAGGGTCTTGCTTTCTTT. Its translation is CASSPLEGLAFF. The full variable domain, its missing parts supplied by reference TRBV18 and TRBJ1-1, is NAGVMQNPRHLVRRRGQEARLRCSPMKGHSHVYWYRQLPEEGLKFMVYLQKENIIDESGMPKERFSAEFPKEGPSILRIQQVVRGDSAAYFCASSPLEGLAFFGQGTRLTVV.

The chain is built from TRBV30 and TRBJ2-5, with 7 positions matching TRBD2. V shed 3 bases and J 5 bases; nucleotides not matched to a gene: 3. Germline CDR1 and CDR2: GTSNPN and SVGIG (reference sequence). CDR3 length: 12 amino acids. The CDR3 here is CAWSAGGETQYF. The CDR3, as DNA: TGTGCCTGGAGCGCCGGGGGGGAGACCCAGTACTTC.

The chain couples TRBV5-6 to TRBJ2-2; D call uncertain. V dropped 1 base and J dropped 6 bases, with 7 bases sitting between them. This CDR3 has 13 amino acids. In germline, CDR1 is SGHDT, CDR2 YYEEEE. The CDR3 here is CASSLLGPGELFF. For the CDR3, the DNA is TGTGCCAGCAGCTTGTTGGGCCCCGGGGAGCTGTTTTTT.

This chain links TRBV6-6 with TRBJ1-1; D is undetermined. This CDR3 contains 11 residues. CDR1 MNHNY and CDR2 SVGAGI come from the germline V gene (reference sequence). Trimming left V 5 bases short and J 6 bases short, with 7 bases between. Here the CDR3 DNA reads TGTGCCAGCAGTCATCAGTCTGAAGCTTTCTTT. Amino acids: CASSHQSEAFF.

CDR3 DNA: TGTGCCATCAGGGACAGGGTCGACGCACCCCTCCACTTT. Translation gives CAIRDRVDAPLHF. The V and J genes are TRBV10-3 and TRBJ1-6; 8 bases fit TRBD1. CDR3 length equals 13 residues. Losses at the gene ends were 6 bases for V and 11 bases for J; bases not matched to a gene: 6. CDR1 is ENHRY, CDR2 SYGVKD, per germline.

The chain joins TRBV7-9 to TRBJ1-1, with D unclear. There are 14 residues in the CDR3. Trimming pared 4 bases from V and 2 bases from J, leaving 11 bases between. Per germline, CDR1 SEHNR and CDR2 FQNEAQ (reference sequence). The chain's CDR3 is CASSSSQINTEAFF. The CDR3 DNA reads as TGTGCCAGCAGCTCCTCACAAATTAACACTGAAGCTTTCTTT. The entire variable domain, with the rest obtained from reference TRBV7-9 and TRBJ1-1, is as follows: DTGVSQNPRHKITKRGQNVTFRCDPISEHNRLYWYRQTLGQGPEFLTYFQNEAQLEKSRLLSDRFSAERPKGSFSTLEIQRTEQGDSAMYLCASSSSQINTEAFFGQGTRLTVV.

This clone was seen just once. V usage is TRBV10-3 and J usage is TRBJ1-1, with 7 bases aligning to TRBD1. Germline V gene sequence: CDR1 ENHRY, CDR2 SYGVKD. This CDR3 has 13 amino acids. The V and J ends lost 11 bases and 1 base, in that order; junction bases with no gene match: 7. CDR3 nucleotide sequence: TGTGCCTTGCAAGGGGGCGCGAACACTGAAGCTTTCTTT. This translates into CALQGGANTEAFF.

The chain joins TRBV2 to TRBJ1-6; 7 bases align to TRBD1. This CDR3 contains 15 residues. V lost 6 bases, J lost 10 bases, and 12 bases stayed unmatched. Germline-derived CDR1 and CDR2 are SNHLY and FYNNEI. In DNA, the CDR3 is TGTGCCAGCAGGGACAGGTGGGGAGATGAATCACCCCTCCACTTT. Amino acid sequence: CASRDRWGDESPLHF.

Here the CDR3 reads CASMRQPYEQYF. CDR3 nucleotide sequence: TGTGCCAGCATGCGACAGCCCTACGAGCAGTACTTC. The chain is built from TRBV6-5 and TRBJ2-7; tentative D call: TRBD1 (5 bases). The CDR3 loop spans 12 amino acids. Germline assignment: CDR1 MNHEY and CDR2 SVGAGI. V lost 7 bases, J lost 2 bases, and 9 bases lay in between.

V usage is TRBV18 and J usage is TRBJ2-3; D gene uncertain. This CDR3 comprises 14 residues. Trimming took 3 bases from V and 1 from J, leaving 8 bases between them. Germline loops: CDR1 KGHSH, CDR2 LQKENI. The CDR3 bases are TGTGCCAGCTCACCTTCAAGCGGCACAGATACGCAGTATTTT. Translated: CASSPSSGTDTQYF.

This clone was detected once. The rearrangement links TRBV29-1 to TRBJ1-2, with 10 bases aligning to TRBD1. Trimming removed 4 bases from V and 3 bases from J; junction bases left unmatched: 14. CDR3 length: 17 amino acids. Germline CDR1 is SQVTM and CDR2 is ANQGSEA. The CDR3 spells CSVGLAPGQGIHYGYTF. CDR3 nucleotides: TGCAGCGTTGGCCTCGCCCCGGGACAGGGGATACACTATGGCTACACCTTC.

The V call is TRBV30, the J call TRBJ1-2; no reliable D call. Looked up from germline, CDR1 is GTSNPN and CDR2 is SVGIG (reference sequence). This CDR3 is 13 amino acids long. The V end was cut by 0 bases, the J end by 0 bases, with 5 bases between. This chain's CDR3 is CAWSVYTNYGYTF. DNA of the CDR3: TGTGCCTGGAGTGTATATACTAACTATGGCTACACCTTC.

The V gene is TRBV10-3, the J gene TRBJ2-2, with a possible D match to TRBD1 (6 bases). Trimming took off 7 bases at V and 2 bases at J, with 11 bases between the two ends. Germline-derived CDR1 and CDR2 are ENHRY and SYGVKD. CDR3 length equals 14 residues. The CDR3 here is CAITGTLNTGELFF. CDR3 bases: TGTGCCATCACCGGGACATTAAACACCGGGGAGCTGTTTTTT.

CDR3 loop: CASSTTSGGLEQYF. The DNA of the CDR3 is TGTGCCAGCAGCACGACTAGCGGGGGGCTCGAGCAGTACTTC. The chain uses TRBV6-2 or TRBV6-3 and TRBJ2-7; 13 bases agree with TRBD2. The germline V gene encodes CDR1 MNHEY and CDR2 SVGEGT. CDR3 length equals 14 residues. V was clipped by 6 bases and J by 6 bases; unmatched bases: 5.

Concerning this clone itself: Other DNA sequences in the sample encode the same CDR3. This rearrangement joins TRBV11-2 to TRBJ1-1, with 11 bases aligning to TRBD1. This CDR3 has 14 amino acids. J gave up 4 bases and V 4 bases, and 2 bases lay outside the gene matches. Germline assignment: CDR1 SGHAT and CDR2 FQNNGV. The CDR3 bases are TGTGCCAGCAGCTCTGGACAGGGGGCCACTGAAGCTTTCTTT. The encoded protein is CASSSGQGATEAFF.

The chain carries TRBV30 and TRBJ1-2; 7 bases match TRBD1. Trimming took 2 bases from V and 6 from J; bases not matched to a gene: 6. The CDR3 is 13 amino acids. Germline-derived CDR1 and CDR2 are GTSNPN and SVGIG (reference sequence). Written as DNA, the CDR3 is TGTGCCTGGAGTCGGGACAGCCCTGATGGCTACACCTTC. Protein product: CAWSRDSPDGYTF.

This CDR3 reads CASSLTGTARGANVLTF. CDR3 nucleotide sequence: TGCGCCAGCAGCTTGACCGGGACAGCGAGGGGGGCCAACGTCCTGACTTTC. This chain joins TRBV5-1 and TRBJ2-6; TRBD1 aligns across 7 bases. Trimming removed 1 base from V and 4 bases from J; junction bases left unmatched: 8. The germline V gene encodes CDR1 SGHRS and CDR2 YFSETQ. The CDR3 consists of 17 residues.

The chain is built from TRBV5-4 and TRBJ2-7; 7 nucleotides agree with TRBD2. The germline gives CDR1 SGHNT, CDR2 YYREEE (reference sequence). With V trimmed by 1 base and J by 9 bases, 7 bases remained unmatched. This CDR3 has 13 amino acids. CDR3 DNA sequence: TGTGCCAGCAGCTTGCAGTTCTCGGGGGGGCAGTACTTC. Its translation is CASSLQFSGGQYF.

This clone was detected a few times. The CDR3 DNA follows: TGTGCCAGCAGTCGACAGTCTTACAATGAGCAGTTCTTC. It translates to CASSRQSYNEQFF. The rearrangement joins TRBV6-2 or TRBV6-3 to TRBJ2-1, with D possibly TRBD1 on 5 matching bases. The CDR3 spans 13 residues. V was clipped by 5 bases and J by 4 bases, with 9 bases between them. Germline V lookup: CDR1 MNHEY, CDR2 SVGEGT.

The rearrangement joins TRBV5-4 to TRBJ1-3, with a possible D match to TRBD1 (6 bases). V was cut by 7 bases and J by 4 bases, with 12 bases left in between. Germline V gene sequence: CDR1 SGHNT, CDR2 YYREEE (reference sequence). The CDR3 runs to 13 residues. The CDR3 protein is CASHRTDGNTIYF. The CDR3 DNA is TGTGCCAGCCATAGGACAGACGGAAACACCATATATTTT.

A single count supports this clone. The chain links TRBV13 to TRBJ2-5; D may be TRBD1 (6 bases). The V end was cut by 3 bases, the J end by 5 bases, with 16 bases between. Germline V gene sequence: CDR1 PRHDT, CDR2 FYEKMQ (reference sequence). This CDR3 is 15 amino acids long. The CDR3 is CASSLGAGSEETQYF. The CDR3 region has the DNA TGTGCCAGCAGCTTGGGGGCAGGGAGTGAGGAGACCCAGTACTTC.

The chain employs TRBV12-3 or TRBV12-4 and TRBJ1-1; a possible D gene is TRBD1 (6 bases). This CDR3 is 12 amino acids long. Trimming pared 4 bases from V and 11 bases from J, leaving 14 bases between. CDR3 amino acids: CASSSIGGRAFF. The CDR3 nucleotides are TGTGCCAGCAGTTCCATCGGGGGGCGTGCTTTCTTT.

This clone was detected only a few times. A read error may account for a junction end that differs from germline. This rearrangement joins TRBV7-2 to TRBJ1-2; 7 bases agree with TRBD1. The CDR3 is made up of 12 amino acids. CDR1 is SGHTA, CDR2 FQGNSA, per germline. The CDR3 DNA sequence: TGTGCCAGCAGCTTGAGACAGGGCCATCCTCACTTC. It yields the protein CASSLRQGHPHF.

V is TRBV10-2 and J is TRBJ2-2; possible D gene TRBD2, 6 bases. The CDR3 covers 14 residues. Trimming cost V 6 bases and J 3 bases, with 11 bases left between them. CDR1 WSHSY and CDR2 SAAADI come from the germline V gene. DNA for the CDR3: TGCGCCAGCAGCACGGGGGTGGACACCGGGGAGCTGTTTTTT. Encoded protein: CASSTGVDTGELFF.